This T cell receptor beta chain was recovered during a study of blood T cell repertoires in COVID-19 (dated by TCRdb to the early 2020s). Background on the whole study: Samples from collaborators originated in the United States, Italy and Spain and spanned both the acute and convalescent phases of COVID-19. The material from the prospective study consisted of cDNA or gDNA derived from T cells, B-cell-depleted T cells, or PBMCs. The dataset comprised deeply sampled blood TCRbeta repertoires from subjects exposed to, actively infected with, or recovered from COVID-19. The repertoires were released in a freely available public database meant as a resource for research on the immune response to SARS-CoV-2. Samples came from the ongoing ImmuneRACE study (first 160 participants) plus 1,254 subjects from 6 global collaborators. A de-identified subject ID, COVID-19 status, age in years and sex were almost always included in the sample metadata. Where available, HLA class I and class II types were taken from metadata supplied by the sample provider and were not determined by assay-based typing. Paper-wide results and their limitations: How much clinical and demographic metadata was included differed by source and by participant, and the metadata was provided uncurated.

Trimming takes 2 bases from V and 2 bases from J, and the germline ends sit 8 bases apart. The CDR3 contains 14 residues, cysteine and phenylalanine counted. Only CDR3 DNA remains: 42 bases, in frame from the first base. Sequences KGHDR (CDR1) and SFDVKD (CDR2) are obtained from the germline V gene. TCRbeta CDR3 regions were amplified from genomic DNA using the immunoSEQ Assay, a bias-controlled multiplex PCR. In the source study's methods: Within the assay, amplification of reference gene primers was used to estimate how many nucleated cells each sample contained. To quantify the absolute abundance of each unique TCRbeta CDR3 rearrangement, sequence reads were collapsed and filtered. Productive Simpson clonality was computed per sample as the square root of Simpson's diversity index over productive rearrangements. This immuneACCESS table, as held by TCRdb, lists in-frame sequences with V and J called but not all clones. Of the missing ones, under half trace to an unresolved V gene in checked studies; the others have no known cause. That table gives V, J and clone size, and the DNA gave D and trimming. Present in this sample are approximately 250,000 clones, 75% to 90% of which were seen just once. The top ten hold around 9.2% of the sample.

Collaborating institutions collected whole blood in K2EDTA tubes following their own protocols. For TCRbeta analysis, collaborators shipped samples in one of three forms: frozen whole blood, isolated PBMCs, or DNA extracted from either of those sample types. Remarks on this clone: The antigen it binds to is not known. Base qualities are not recorded, but no much larger clone differs from it by a single base.

Sequencing was carried out using peripheral blood. The V gene is TRBV24-1 and the J gene is TRBJ1-2; no D segment can be confidently identified. This clonotype was sampled from a human donor in a cohort sampled during active COVID-19. The CDR3 has the sequence CATSDSRGNYGYTF. The DNA sequence is TGTGCCACCAGTGATTCAAGAGGGAACTATGGCTACACCTTC.